A single sample is the source of the 21 T cell receptor beta chains below, sequenced in a study of human CD8 memory T cell subsets. It was UMI-labeled 5' RACE by which the TCR beta libraries were made. TCRdb reprocessed the 5' RACE reads, with one entry per CDR3 protein and no DNA. Its listing shows 4,500 to 7,000 distinct CDR3 sequences. Sequenced: CD8+ T cells from PBMCs. These receptors all come from a human donor in good health.

Considering frequency, this clonotype is medium-sized. This chain joins TRBV28 and TRBJ2-7; as DNA is missing, the TRBD2 call by TCRdb cannot be tested. CDR1 is MDHEN, CDR2 SYDVKM, per germline. The CDR3 is made up of 15 amino acids. This chain's CDR3 is CASRKTSGRVYEQYF.

The genes are TRBV4-3 and TRBJ2-7. Germline V gene lookup returns CDR1 LGHNA and CDR2 YSLEER. The CDR3 is 15 residues long. CDR3 residues: CASSVVADLSYEQYF.

The chain employs TRBV5-1 and TRBJ2-1; with no DNA, the TCRdb D assignment of TRBD2 cannot be verified. The CDR3 totals 17 residues. Germline CDR1 is SGHRS and CDR2 is YFSETQ. The CDR3 loop reads CASSLVTSGRSGNEQFF.

The chain has TRBV29-1 and TRBJ2-4; TCRdb proposes TRBD2, but this gene call is untestable without DNA. The V gene's germline CDR1 is SQVTM and CDR2 ANQGSEA. The CDR3 is 18 residues long. Here the CDR3 reads CSGGLAGAKTLAKNIQYF.

The chain carries TRBV19 and TRBJ2-1; as DNA is missing, the TRBD1 call by TCRdb cannot be tested. Germline V gene lookup returns CDR1 LNHDA and CDR2 SQIVND (reference sequence). CDR3 length equals 13 residues. The CDR3: CASSRDIYNEQFF.

Considering frequency, this clonotype is medium-sized. The rearrangement joins TRBV28 to TRBJ2-1; checking the TCRdb D call of TRBD2 is not possible without DNA. This CDR3 contains 16 residues. Germline-derived CDR1 and CDR2 are MDHEN and SYDVKM. The CDR3 is CASSLPTSGGTNEQFF.

The CDR3 reads CASKDLSSYEQYF. This chain links TRBV2 with TRBJ2-7; TCRdb gives TRBD1 as the D gene, but with no DNA this cannot be confirmed. Germline V gives CDR1 SNHLY, CDR2 FYNNEI. CDR3 length equals 13 residues.

The V call is TRBV9, the J call TRBJ1-4. This CDR3 is 15 amino acids long. CDR1 and CDR2 (germline): SGDLS, YYNGEE. The CDR3 protein is CASSPRGGGNEKLFF. Filled out from reference TRBV9 and TRBJ1-4, the complete variable domain reads DSGVTQTPKHLITATGQRVTLRCSPRSGDLSVYWYQQSLDQGLQFLIQYYNGEERAKGNILERFSAQQFPDLHSELNLSSLELGDSALYFCASSPRGGGNEKLFFGSGTQLSVL.

The V gene is TRBV4-2, the J gene TRBJ2-7; absent DNA, TCRdb's TRBD1 call cannot be checked. The CDR3 sequence is 14 residues long. CDR1 is LGHNA and CDR2 is YNFKEQ in the germline V gene. CDR3 in amino acids: CASSPALGGYEQYF.

Considering frequency, this clonotype is medium-sized. The rearrangement uses TRBV4-3 and TRBJ2-1. Per germline, CDR1 LGHNA and CDR2 YSLEER. The CDR3 contains 14 residues. CDR3 protein: CASSHTALSNEQFF.

The rearrangement joins TRBV7-9 to TRBJ2-1; without DNA, the TCRdb call of TRBD1 cannot be checked. Germline loops: CDR1 SEHNR, CDR2 FQNEAQ (reference sequence). This CDR3 is 14 amino acids long. CDR3 region: CASSPQDSYNEQFF.

The chain uses TRBV5-6 and TRBJ2-7. CDR3 size: 12 residues. Per germline, CDR1 SGHDT and CDR2 YYEEEE. CDR3 in amino acids: CASSLVGNEQYF.

This clonotype registers large by frequency. This chain joins TRBV6-1 and TRBJ2-4; TCRdb outputs TRBD1, but without DNA this stays unchecked. The CDR3 has 13 residues. Germline V gives CDR1 MNHNS, CDR2 SASEGT. The CDR3 here is CASSEQGANIQYF.

This rearrangement joins TRBV20-1 to TRBJ2-3; without DNA, the TCRdb call of TRBD2 cannot be checked. The CDR3 length is 14 residues. Per the germline V gene, CDR1 is DFQATT and CDR2 is SNEGSKA (reference sequence). Here the CDR3 reads CSARGELAGYTQYF.

This clonotype is identified as medium-sized from frequency. The chain employs TRBV20-1 and TRBJ1-1; TCRdb outputs TRBD1, but without DNA this stays unchecked. This CDR3 contains 14 residues. Germline V gene data show CDR1 as DFQATT and CDR2 as SNEGSKA (reference sequence). Here the CDR3 reads CSAIGDRESTEAFF.

The V and J genes are TRBV4-3 and TRBJ2-1. From germline, CDR1 is LGHNA and CDR2 YSLEER. This CDR3 comprises 13 residues. The CDR3 loop is CASSPGVYNEQFF.

This chain uses TRBV20-1 with TRBJ2-3; TCRdb lists TRBD1, though no DNA is available to test this call. This CDR3 region has 14 residues. Germline loops: CDR1 DFQATT, CDR2 SNEGSKA (reference sequence). The CDR3 is CSAIGQETTDTQYF.

This chain uses TRBV11-3 with TRBJ2-5; TCRdb returns TRBD1, unconfirmable since there is no DNA. CDR3 length: 14 residues. Germline values: CDR1 SGHNT, CDR2 YENEEA. CDR3 sequence reads: CASSLSAGAETQYF. Drawing the rest from reference TRBV11-3 and TRBJ2-5, the complete variable domain is EAGVVQSPRYKIIEKKQPVAFWCNPISGHNTLYWYLQNLGQGPELLIRYENEEAVDDSQLPKDRFSAERLKGVDSTLKIQPAELGDSAVYLCASSLSAGAETQYFGPGTRLLVL.

The chain employs TRBV5-4 and TRBJ2-7; the D call from TCRdb, TRBD2, cannot be confirmed without DNA. This CDR3 region has 14 residues. Germline values: CDR1 SGHNT, CDR2 YYREEE (reference sequence). CDR3 region: CASSTAGGPYEQYF.

This clonotype is labeled medium-sized (0.01 to 0.1%) based on frequency. This chain joins TRBV20-1 and TRBJ2-7. CDR1 is DFQATT, CDR2 SNEGSKA, per germline (reference sequence). The CDR3 consists of 11 residues. The CDR3 sequence: CSARRQYEQYF.

The chain links TRBV28 to TRBJ1-2. Germline CDR1 MDHEN, CDR2 SYDVKM. The CDR3 contains 14 residues. CDR3 sequence: CASSFLQSNYGYTF.